The T cell receptor beta chain under discussion was sequenced for a study of blood T cell repertoires in COVID-19 (dated by TCRdb to about 2020). About the full investigation: Samples from collaborators originated in the United States, Italy and Spain and spanned both the acute and convalescent phases of COVID-19. The prospective study material was composed of cDNA or gDNA derived from T cells, B-cell-depleted T cells, or PBMCs. Deeply sampled blood TCRbeta repertoires from subjects exposed to, actively infected with, or recovered from COVID-19 were included in the dataset. The repertoires were released in a freely available public database intended as a resource for research on the immune response to SARS-CoV-2. The samples were drawn from the first 160 participants of the ongoing ImmuneRACE study and from 1,200 or so subjects provided by 6 global collaborators. A de-identified subject ID, COVID-19 status, age in years and sex were almost always included in the sample metadata. Where available, HLA class I and class II types were taken from metadata supplied by the sample provider and were not determined by assay-based typing. The full study reports these points: The amount of clinical and demographic metadata varied by source and participant and was provided uncurated.

The immunoSEQ Assay, a bias-controlled multiplex PCR, was used to amplify TCRbeta CDR3 regions from genomic DNA. Per the authors' processing: The number of nucleated cells in each sample was estimated by amplification of reference gene primers within the assay. To quantify the absolute abundance of each unique TCRbeta CDR3 rearrangement, sequence reads were collapsed and filtered. For each sample, productive Simpson clonality was calculated by taking the square root of Simpson's diversity index across productive rearrangements. This is the immuneACCESS table as TCRdb keeps it, with only in-frame sequences that have V and J called. A part of the clones is gone; compared with another copy, unresolved V genes explain less than half, and the rest is unexplained. The DNA was the basis for D and trimming; V, J and clone size are from that table. Recorded for this sample are fewer than 600,000 clones; roughly 87% of them occurred a single time. The top ten constitute roughly 0.84% of the sample.

With respect to this clone: Its antigen remains unidentified. Base qualities are not provided; no much larger clone lies one nucleotide away.

V is shortened by 0 bases, J by 2 bases, and the region joining them spans 7 bases. CDR3 length: 14 amino acids, cysteine to phenylalanine. Only the CDR3 portion is preserved as DNA: 42 bases, with reading frame beginning at the first base. Sequences KGHSH (CDR1) and LQKENI (CDR2) are obtained from the germline V gene. One collaborating source in Seattle enrolled patients while the patients were actively infected and followed the patients over time throughout the course of disease. Whole blood was collected in K2EDTA tubes by collaborating institutions according to the institutions' own protocols. For TCRbeta analysis, collaborators shipped samples in one of three forms: frozen whole blood, isolated PBMCs, or DNA extracted from either of those sample types.

The chain was built from TRBV18 and TRBJ1-2, with TRBD1 perhaps the D gene, on 6 matching bases. The TCR originated in a man between 18 and 29 years old with COVID-19, enrolled during active disease. The sample consisted of peripheral blood. The CDR3 is CASSPPGANYGYTF. The nucleotide sequence is given as TGTGCCAGCTCACCACCGGGGGCGAACTATGGCTACACCTTC.